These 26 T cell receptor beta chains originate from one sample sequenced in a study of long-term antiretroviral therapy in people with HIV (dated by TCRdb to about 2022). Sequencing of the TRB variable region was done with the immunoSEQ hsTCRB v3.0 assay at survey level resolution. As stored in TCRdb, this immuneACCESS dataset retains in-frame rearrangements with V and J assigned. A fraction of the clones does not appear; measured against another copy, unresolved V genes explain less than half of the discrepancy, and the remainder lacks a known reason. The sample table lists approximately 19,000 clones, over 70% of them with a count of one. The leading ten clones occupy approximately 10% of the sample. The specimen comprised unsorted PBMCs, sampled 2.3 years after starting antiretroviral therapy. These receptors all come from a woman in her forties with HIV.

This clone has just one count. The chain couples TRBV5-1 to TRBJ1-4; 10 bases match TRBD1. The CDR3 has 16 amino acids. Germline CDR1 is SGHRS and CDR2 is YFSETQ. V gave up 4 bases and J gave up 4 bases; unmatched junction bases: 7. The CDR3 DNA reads TGCGCCAGCAGCCTAGGACAGGGGGTAGTTAATGAAAAACTGTTTTTT. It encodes CASSLGQGVVNEKLFF. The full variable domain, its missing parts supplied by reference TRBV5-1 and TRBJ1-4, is KAGVTQTPRYLIKTRGQQVTLSCSPISGHRSVSWYQQTPGQGLQFLFEYFSETQRNKGNFPGRFSGRQFSNSRSEMNVSTLELGDSALYLCASSLGQGVVNEKLFFGSGTQLSVL.

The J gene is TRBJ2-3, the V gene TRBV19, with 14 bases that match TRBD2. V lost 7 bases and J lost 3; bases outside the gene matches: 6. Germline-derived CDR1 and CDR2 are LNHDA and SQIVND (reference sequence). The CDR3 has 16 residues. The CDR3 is CASTVRTSGGTDTQYF. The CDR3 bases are TGTGCCAGTACCGTCCGGACTAGCGGGGGGACAGATACGCAGTATTTT.

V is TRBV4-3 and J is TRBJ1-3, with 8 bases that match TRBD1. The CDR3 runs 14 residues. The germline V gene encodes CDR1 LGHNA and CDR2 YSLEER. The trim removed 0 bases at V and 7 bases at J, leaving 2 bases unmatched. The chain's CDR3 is CASSQDQGANTIYF. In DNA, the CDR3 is TGCGCCAGCAGCCAAGATCAGGGGGCCAACACCATATATTTT.

The CDR3 spells CASSATHRVEQYF. DNA of the CDR3: TGTGCCAGTAGTGCCACTCACAGGGTTGAGCAGTACTTC. The chain carries TRBV19 and TRBJ2-7, with D perhaps TRBD1 (6 bases). Germline V gene lookup returns CDR1 LNHDA and CDR2 SQIVND (reference sequence). V lost 5 bases and J lost 7, with 15 bases in between. The CDR3 loop spans 13 amino acids.

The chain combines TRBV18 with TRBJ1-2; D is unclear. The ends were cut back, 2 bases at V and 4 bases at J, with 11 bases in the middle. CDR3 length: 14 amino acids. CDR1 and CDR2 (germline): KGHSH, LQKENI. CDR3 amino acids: CASSPGEGSYGYTF. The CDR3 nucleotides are TGTGCCAGCTCACCAGGGGAGGGTAGCTATGGCTACACCTTC.

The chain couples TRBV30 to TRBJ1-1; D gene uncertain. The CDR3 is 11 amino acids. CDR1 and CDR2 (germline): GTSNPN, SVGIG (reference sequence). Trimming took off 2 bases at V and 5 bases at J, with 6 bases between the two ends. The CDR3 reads CAWSSFTEAFF. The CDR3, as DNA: TGTGCCTGGAGTTCGTTTACTGAAGCTTTCTTT.

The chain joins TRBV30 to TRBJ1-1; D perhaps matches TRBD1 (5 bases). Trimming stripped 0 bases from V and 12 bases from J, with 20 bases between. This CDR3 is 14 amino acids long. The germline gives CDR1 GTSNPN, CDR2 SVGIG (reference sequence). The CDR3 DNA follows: TGTGCCTGGAGTGTATCCCGGAAGGGGAATGGGCCTTTCTTT. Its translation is CAWSVSRKGNGPFF.

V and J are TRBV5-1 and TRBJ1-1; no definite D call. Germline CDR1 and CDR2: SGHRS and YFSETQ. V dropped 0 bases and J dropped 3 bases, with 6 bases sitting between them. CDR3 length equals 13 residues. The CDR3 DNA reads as TGCGCCAGCAGCTTGGAGGAATACACTGAAGCTTTCTTT. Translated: CASSLEEYTEAFF. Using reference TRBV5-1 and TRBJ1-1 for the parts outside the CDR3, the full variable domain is KAGVTQTPRYLIKTRGQQVTLSCSPISGHRSVSWYQQTPGQGLQFLFEYFSETQRNKGNFPGRFSGRQFSNSRSEMNVSTLELGDSALYLCASSLEEYTEAFFGQGTRLTVV.

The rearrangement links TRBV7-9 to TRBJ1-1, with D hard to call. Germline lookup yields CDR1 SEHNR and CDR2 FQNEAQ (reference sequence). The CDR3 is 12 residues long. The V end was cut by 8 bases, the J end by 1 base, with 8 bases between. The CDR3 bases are TGTGCCAGCGCATACGGGAACACTGAAGCTTTCTTT. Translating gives CASAYGNTEAFF.

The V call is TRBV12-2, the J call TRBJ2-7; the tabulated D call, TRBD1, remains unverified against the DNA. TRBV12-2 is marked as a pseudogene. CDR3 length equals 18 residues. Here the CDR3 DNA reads TGTGCAAGTCGCTTTTTTCTCTCCGGGCGACAGGGCTGCTACGAGCAGTACTTC. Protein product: CASRFFLSGRQGCYEQYF.

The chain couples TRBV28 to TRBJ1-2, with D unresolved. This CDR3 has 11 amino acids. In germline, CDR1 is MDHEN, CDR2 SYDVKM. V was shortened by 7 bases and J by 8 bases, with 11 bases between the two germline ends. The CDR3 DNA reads TGTGCCAGCACCTTGGGAGGGGGCTACACCTTC. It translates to CASTLGGGYTF.

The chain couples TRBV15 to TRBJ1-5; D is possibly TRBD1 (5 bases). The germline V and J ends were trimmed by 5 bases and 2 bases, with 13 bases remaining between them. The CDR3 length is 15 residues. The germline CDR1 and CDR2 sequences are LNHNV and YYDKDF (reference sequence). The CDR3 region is CATSPRWGGNQPQHF. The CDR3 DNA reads TGTGCCACCAGCCCGAGGTGGGGGGGCAATCAGCCCCAGCATTTT.

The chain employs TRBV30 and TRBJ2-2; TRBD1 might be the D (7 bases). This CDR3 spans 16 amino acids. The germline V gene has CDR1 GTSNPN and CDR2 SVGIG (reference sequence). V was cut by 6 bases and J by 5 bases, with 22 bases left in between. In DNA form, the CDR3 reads TGTGCCTGTCCCGACTCAGACAGGGCGGGGACCGGGGAGCTGTTTTTT. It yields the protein CACPDSDRAGTGELFF.

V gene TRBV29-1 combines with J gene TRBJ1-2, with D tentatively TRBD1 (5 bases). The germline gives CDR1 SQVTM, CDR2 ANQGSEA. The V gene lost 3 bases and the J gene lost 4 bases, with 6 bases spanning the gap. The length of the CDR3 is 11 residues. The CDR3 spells CSVDDSYGYTF. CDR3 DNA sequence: TGCAGCGTTGACGACAGCTATGGCTACACCTTC.

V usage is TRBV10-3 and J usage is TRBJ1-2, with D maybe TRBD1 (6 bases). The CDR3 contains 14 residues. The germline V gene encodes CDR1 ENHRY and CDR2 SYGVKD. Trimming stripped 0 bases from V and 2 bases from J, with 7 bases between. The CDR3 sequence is CAISESQGNYGYTF. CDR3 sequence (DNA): TGTGCCATCAGTGAGTCGCAGGGGAACTATGGCTACACCTTC.

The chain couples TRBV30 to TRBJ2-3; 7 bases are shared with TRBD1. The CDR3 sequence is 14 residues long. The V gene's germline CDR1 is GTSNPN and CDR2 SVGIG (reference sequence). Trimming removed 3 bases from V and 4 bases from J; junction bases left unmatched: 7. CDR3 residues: CAWRTGRGSDTQYF. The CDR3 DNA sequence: TGTGCCTGGAGGACAGGGCGAGGTTCAGATACGCAGTATTTT.

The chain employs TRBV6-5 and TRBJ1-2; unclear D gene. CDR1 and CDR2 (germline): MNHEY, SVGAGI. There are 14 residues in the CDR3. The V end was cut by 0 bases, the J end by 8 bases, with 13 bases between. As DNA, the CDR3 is TGTGCCAGCAGTTACTCCGCGGAGGGAAGCGGCTACACCTTC. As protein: CASSYSAEGSGYTF.

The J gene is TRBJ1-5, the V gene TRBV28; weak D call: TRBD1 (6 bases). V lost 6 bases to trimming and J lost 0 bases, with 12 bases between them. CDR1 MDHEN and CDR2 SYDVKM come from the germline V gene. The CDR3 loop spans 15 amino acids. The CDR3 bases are TGTGCCAGCAGGACAGGTACCGATAGCAATCAGCCCCAGCATTTT. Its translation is CASRTGTDSNQPQHF.

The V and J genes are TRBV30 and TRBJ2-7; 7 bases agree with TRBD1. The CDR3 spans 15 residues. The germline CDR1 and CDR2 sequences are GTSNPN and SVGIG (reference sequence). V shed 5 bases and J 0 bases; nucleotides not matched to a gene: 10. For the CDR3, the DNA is TGTGCCTGGGTAAAAAAGGACAGGTACTCCTACGAGCAGTACTTC. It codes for CAWVKKDRYSYEQYF.

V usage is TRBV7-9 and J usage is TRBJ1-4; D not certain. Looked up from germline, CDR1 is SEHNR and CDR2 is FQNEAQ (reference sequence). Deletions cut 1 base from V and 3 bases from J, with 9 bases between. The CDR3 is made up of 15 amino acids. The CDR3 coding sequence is TGTGCCAGCAGCTTAGAAATGTCCTCTAATGAAAAACTGTTTTTT. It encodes CASSLEMSSNEKLFF.

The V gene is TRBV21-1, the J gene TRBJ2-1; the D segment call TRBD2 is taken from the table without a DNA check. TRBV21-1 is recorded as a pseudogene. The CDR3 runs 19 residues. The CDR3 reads CASSSPSFRRLAGYNEQFF. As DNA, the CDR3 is TGTGCCAGCAGCTCCCCTTCCTTTCGGCGGCTAGCGGGGTACAATGAGCAGTTCTTC.

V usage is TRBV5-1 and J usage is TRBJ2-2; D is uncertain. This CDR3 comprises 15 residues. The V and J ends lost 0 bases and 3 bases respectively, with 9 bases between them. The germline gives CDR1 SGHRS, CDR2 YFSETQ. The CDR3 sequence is CASSLGNVDTGELFF. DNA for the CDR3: TGCGCCAGCAGCTTGGGGAACGTCGACACCGGGGAGCTGTTTTTT.

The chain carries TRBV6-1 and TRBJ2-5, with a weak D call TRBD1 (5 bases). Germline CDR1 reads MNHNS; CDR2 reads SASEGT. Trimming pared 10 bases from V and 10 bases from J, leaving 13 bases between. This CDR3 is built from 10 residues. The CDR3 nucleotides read TGTGCCACCTTCAGGACACACCAGTACTTC. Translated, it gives CATFRTHQYF.

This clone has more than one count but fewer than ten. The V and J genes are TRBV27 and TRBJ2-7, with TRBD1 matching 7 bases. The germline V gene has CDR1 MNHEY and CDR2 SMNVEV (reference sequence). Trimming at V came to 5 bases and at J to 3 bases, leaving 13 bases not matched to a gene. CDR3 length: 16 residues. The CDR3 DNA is TGTGCCAGCAGTCCCACTCGACAGGGTACGCGCTACGAGCAGTACTTC. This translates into CASSPTRQGTRYEQYF.

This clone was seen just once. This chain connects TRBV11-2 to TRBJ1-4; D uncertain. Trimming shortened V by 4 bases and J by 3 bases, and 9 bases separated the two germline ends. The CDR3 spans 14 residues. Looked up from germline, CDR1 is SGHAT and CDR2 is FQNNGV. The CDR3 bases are TGTGCCAGCAGCTCTGGTATAGCTAATGAAAAACTGTTTTTT. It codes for CASSSGIANEKLFF.

CDR3 DNA: TGTGCCAGCAGCTTAGCGCTCGGCCTGAACACTGAAGCTTTCTTT. This encodes CASSLALGLNTEAFF. This chain links TRBV11-2 with TRBJ1-1; D uncertain. The CDR3 has 15 amino acids. The V end lost 1 base, the J end lost 0 bases, and 9 bases lay between the germline ends. Germline CDR1 and CDR2: SGHAT and FQNNGV.